This TCR beta chain originates from a study of blood T cell repertoires in COVID-19. From germline, CDR1 is SNHLY and CDR2 FYNNEI. This CDR3 spans 13 amino acids. V trimming: 6 bases; J trimming: 6 bases; junction bases outside the gene matches: 5. The method was immunoSEQ multiplex PCR; TCRdb's version includes in-frame clones alone and lacks a portion of them. The repertoire holds 65,000 or so clones, with 90% as singletons. The receptor comes from a man in his 60s with acute or convalescent COVID-19. This chain connects TRBV2 to TRBJ1-5; 7 bases are a match to TRBD1. The sample was peripheral blood. DNA for the CDR3: TGTGCCAGCAGCTCAGGGGGAGTTCAGCCCCAGCATTTT. Its translation: CASSSGGVQPQHF.